This T cell receptor beta chain was documented in a study of cytomegalovirus exposure and HLA in healthy donors. In the study overall: The 90 to 150 validation repertoires, a later analysis reported, used the same platform as the approximately 650 first-cohort repertoires. Study-wide points: For most TCR sequences rarity was the rule, although some public TCRs occurred in many donors.

The CDR3 is made up of 19 amino acids. With 1 base clipped from V and 4 bases from J, the junction kept 12 bases outside the gene matches. Germline-derived CDR1 and CDR2 are PRHDT and FYEKMQ (reference sequence). Points on this clone: Its target is unknown.

Produced via immunoSEQ multiplex PCR; TCRdb's table is partial and in-frame only. Seen here are hundreds of thousands of clones, over 80% observed once, and the top ten hold around 5.5%. Input material: PBMCs. This sequence originates from a woman aged 18-29 years in good health and CMV-seronegative. This sequence joins TRBV13 and TRBJ2-1; TRBD2 agrees at 11 bases. The chain's CDR3 is CASSLVSGGALHTYNEQFF. The CDR3 DNA is TGTGCCAGCAGCTTAGTTAGCGGGGGGGCACTCCACACTTACAATGAGCAGTTCTTC. The variable domain in full, with the rest retrieved from reference TRBV13 and TRBJ2-1, is AAGVIQSPRHLIKEKRETATLKCYPIPRHDTVYWYQQGPGQDPQFLISFYEKMQSDKGSIPDRFSAQQFSDYHSELNMSSLELGDSALYFCASSLVSGGALHTYNEQFFGPGTRLTVL.